This T cell receptor beta chain was sequenced in a study of metastatic and nonmetastatic thyroid tumors. The overall study: Patients with malignant and benign thyroid disease provided blood and tumor or nodule tissue, whose repertoires were compared. General study findings and limits: As reported, TCR beta diversity in blood and tumor was significantly higher in malignant thyroid tumors than in benign nodules.

The V gene's germline CDR1 is SEHNR and CDR2 FQNEAQ (reference sequence). This CDR3 spans 15 amino acids. With 3 bases clipped from V and 6 bases from J, the junction kept 7 bases outside the gene matches. With regard to this clone: Its antigen remains unknown.

All patients were treatment-naive before thyroid surgery. As handled by the study authors: Researchers built a distant-metastasis classifier for papillary thyroid cancer that drew on CDR3 differences across clinicopathological groups. Using MiXCR, TCRdb re-called clones from the PCR reads. In this record, the V and J calls reflect TCRdb's handling and not the investigators' own analysis. The table lists about 35,000 clones, roughly a fifth of them singletons. The chain joins TRBV7-9 to TRBJ2-2; the match to TRBD2 covers 7 bases. Sequenced input: blood. The sequence derives from a female donor with papillary thyroid cancer or a benign thyroid nodule (not recorded which). Some clones in this sample may be carry-over from other donors' samples. The CDR3 region is CASSFSLAVSGELFF. The CDR3 nucleotides are TGTGCCAGCAGCTTTTCGCTAGCGGTTTCCGGGGAGCTGTTTTTT.